This T cell receptor beta chain is drawn from a study of cytomegalovirus exposure and HLA in healthy donors. Study findings and constraints: In a later analysis, HLA-associated TCR beta chains were more clonally expanded than equally common others. A classifier reportedly called cytomegalovirus status with high sensitivity and specificity.

This clone came up a few times. The antigen is unknown. CDR3 size: 13 residues. Germline CDR1 reads SGHTA; CDR2 reads FQGNSA. Trimming removed 4 bases from V and 4 bases from J, with 10 bases in between. Primers included in the PCR were 60 Vbeta and 13 Jbeta primers. Profiled with immunoSEQ multiplex PCR; TCRdb holds only in-frame clones, not every one. The profile shows some 180,000 clones, about 9% of them singletons. The chain links TRBV7-2 to TRBJ1-2, with D unresolved. The sample consisted of PBMCs. This TCR was recovered from a woman between 25 and 40 years old in good health and CMV-seropositive. The CDR3 region is CASSSLAGYGYTF. The DNA of the CDR3 is TGTGCCAGCAGCTCACTGGCAGGCTATGGCTACACCTTC.